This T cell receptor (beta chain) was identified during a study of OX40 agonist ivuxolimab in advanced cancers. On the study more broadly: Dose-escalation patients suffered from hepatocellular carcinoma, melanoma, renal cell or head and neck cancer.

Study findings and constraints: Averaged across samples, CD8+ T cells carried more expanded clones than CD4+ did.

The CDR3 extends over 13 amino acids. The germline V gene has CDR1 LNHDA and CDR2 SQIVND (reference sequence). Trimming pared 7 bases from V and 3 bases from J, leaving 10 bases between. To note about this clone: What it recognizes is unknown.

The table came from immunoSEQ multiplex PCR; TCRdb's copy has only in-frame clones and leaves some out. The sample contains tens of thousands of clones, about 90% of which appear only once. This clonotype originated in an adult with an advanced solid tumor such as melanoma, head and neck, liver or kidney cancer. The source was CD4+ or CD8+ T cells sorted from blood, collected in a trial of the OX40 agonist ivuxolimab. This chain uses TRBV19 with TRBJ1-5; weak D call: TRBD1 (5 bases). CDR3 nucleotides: TGTGCCAGTACCACGGACAACAATCAGCCCCAGCATTTT. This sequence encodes CASTTDNNQPQHF.